The TCR beta chain described here comes from a study of shared clonotypes between healthy human individuals. The germline CDR1 and CDR2 sequences are PRHDT and FYEKMQ (reference sequence). V lost 1 base and J 2 bases, leaving 7 bases between the germline ends. This CDR3 spans 14 amino acids. CD45RO-negative, CCR7-positively selected cells formed the naive CD8 fraction, excluding terminally differentiated effector memory CD45RA+ cells. Assay used: immunoSEQ multiplex PCR; TCRdb lists only in-frame clones, some missing. In the table there are approximately 590,000 clones, just under 97% of which are singletons.

This sequence originates from a young woman in good health. V gene TRBV13 combines with J gene TRBJ2-3, with D hard to call. Sample: naive CD8+ T cells sorted from blood. In nucleotides, the CDR3 is TGTGCCAGCAGCTTAGTTCTCAACACAGATACGCAGTATTTT. This translates into CASSLVLNTDTQYF.